The clone carrying this T cell receptor (beta chain) was found a few times. This entry belongs to a study of blood T cell repertoires in COVID-19. The CDR3 loop spans 11 amino acids. Germline values: CDR1 SNHLY, CDR2 FYNNEI. The V gene end was trimmed by 9 bases and the J gene end by 6 bases; junction bases not matched to a gene: 4. Method: immunoSEQ multiplex PCR; TCRdb's copy keeps in-frame clones and lacks some. The sample includes roughly 60,000 clones, about 86% of them seen just once. V is TRBV2 and J is TRBJ2-7, with TRBD2 identical over 8 bases. Specimen: peripheral blood. This sequence originates from a man in his forties with acute or convalescent COVID-19. CDR3 amino acids: CASTGGLEQYF. The CDR3 DNA reads TGTGCCAGTACGGGGGGGCTCGAGCAGTACTTC.